This TCR beta chain comes out of a study of a mutant IDH1 vaccine in newly diagnosed glioma. Study at large: Vaccine dosing followed radiotherapy by 4-6 weeks, or accompanied temozolomide cycles.

Here immunoSEQ multiplex PCR was the method, and the copy in TCRdb shows in-frame clones only, minus some. This sample yields over 50,000 clones, of which 76% are seen a single time; 4.9% belongs to the top ten. The sample's time point: week 47, end of study. A 20-mer mutant IDH1 peptide at 300 ug was injected subcutaneously with topical imiquimod. CDR1 is SGHVS and CDR2 is FQNEAQ in the germline V gene. The V gene lost 5 bases and the J gene lost 0 bases, with 16 bases spanning the gap. The CDR3 is 16 residues long. Comment on this clone: Its antigen is unknown.

The sequence derives from a middle-aged woman with glioma. Some clones in this sample may be carry-over from other donors' samples. The chain links TRBV7-8 to TRBJ1-1, with D possibly matching TRBD1 (6 bases). The specimen comprised PBMCs, sampled from a glioma patient whose treatment included an IDH1 peptide vaccine. CDR3 protein: CASSPDRNSMNTEAFF. Written as DNA, the CDR3 is TGTGCCAGCAGCCCCGACAGGAACTCAATGAACACTGAAGCTTTCTTT.